This TCR beta chain was observed in a study of blood T cell repertoires in COVID-19. Study at large: Samples taken during acute and convalescent COVID-19 were collected in the United States, Italy and Spain. In each case, the material was cDNA or gDNA derived from T cells, B-cell-depleted T cells, or PBMCs.

In the authors' workflow: Counts of nucleated cells, estimated from reference gene primer amplification, were obtained. Some clones are missing from TCRdb's copy, which holds only in-frame ones; the method was immunoSEQ multiplex PCR. From that table come the V and J calls and clone size; the DNA was used to work out D and trimming. This table has some 240,000 clones, 75% to 85% appearing once. Patients in Seattle were enrolled during active infection, then followed longitudinally. The junction had 6 bases not matched to a gene; V was cut back by 0 bases and J by 7 bases. Germline CDR1 and CDR2: SGHAT and FQNNGV. The CDR3 extends over 15 amino acids.

Material for sequencing was peripheral blood. This receptor was obtained from a woman older than 75 with COVID-19, enrolled during active disease. The chain links TRBV11-2 to TRBJ1-2; TRBD1 matches 9 bases. CDR3 protein: CASSLDQGQGGGYTF. The CDR3 bases are TGTGCCAGCAGCTTAGATCAGGGACAGGGAGGTGGCTACACCTTC. The entire variable domain, with the rest obtained from reference TRBV11-2 and TRBJ1-2, is as follows: EAGVAQSPRYKIIEKRQSVAFWCNPISGHATLYWYQQILGQGPKLLIQFQNNGVVDDSQLPKDRFSAERLKGVDSTLKIQPAKLEDSAVYLCASSLDQGQGGGYTFGSGTRLTVV.